This T cell receptor (beta chain) appears in the sequencing data of a study of cytomegalovirus exposure and HLA in healthy donors. A multiplex PCR was run with 60 Vbeta primers and 13 Jbeta primers. Profiled with immunoSEQ multiplex PCR; TCRdb holds only in-frame clones, not every one. The profile shows 150,000 to 190,000 clones, roughly four fifths of them singletons. Germline lookup yields CDR1 MDHEN and CDR2 SYDVKM. CDR3 length equals 15 residues. Trimming at V came to 8 bases and at J to 8 bases, leaving 16 bases not matched to a gene. This sequence was found in a man aged 18 to 29 in good health and CMV-seronegative. The chain carries TRBV28 and TRBJ1-1; TRBD1 agrees at 8 bases. Sequencing used PBMCs. The CDR3 protein is CASRNPQLTGVEAFF. The CDR3 nucleotides read TGTGCCAGCCGCAACCCCCAATTGACAGGGGTGGAAGCTTTCTTT.